This T cell receptor (beta chain) stems from a study of identical twins. Study findings and constraints: Models underestimated how often monozygotic twins shared out-of-frame TCR alpha.

This CDR3 region has 13 residues. V lost 1 base and J lost 0, with 3 bases in between. This clonotype has only one observation. The antigen is unknown. TCRdb recomputed calls from the 5' RACE reads with MiXCR, one row per CDR3 protein. Among under 800,000 distinct CDR3 sequences listed, 21% were seen once. This sample was shared with a second study, whose subject was T cells expressing NK-cell markers.

The specimen was PBMCs. This sequence was found in a woman younger than 35 in good health. V usage is TRBV6-7 and J usage is TRBJ2-5; no reliable D call. TRBV6-7 is identified as an open reading frame with a role that is uncertain. This CDR3 is CASSYYHQETQYF. CDR3 bases: TGTGCCAGCAGTTACTACCACCAAGAGACCCAGTACTTC.